The 17 T cell receptor beta chains below all came from one sample that was sequenced in a study of OX40 agonist ivuxolimab in advanced cancers. The method was immunoSEQ multiplex PCR; TCRdb's version includes in-frame clones alone and lacks a portion of them. This table has tens of thousands of clones, 84% appearing once. The sample consisted of CD4+ or CD8+ T cells sorted from blood, taken in a trial of the OX40 agonist ivuxolimab. These receptors all come from an adult with an advanced solid tumor such as melanoma, head and neck, liver or kidney cancer.

Only a few counts were recorded for this clone. This chain joins TRBV2 and TRBJ2-7, with D possibly matching TRBD1 (5 bases). The CDR3 runs 15 residues. The V end was cut by 2 bases, the J end by 6 bases, with 17 bases between. Germline CDR1 is SNHLY and CDR2 is FYNNEI. CDR3 nucleotide sequence: TGTGCCAGCAGTGAAAGGGCAGGGTTCTTGTTCGAGCAGTACTTC. It encodes CASSERAGFLFEQYF.

The chain employs TRBV16 and TRBJ1-1; 7 nucleotides line up with TRBD1. Germline CDR1 and CDR2: KGHSY and FQNENV. V was clipped by 1 base and J by 2 bases; unmatched bases: 4. This CDR3 has 15 residues. CDR3: CASSQWDSLNTEAFF. As DNA, the CDR3 is TGTGCCAGCAGCCAATGGGACAGCTTAAACACTGAAGCTTTCTTT.

The CDR3 region is CASSFGRLREQYF. In DNA, the CDR3 is TGTGCCAGCAGTTTCGGTCGGCTTCGCGAGCAGTACTTC. The chain is built from TRBV27 and TRBJ2-7; D ambiguous. Germline V CDR1 and CDR2: MNHEY, SMNVEV (reference sequence). V was cut by 3 bases and J by 6 bases, with 12 bases left in between. The CDR3 is 13 residues long.

The rearrangement joins TRBV7-2 to TRBJ1-1; no definite D call. V lost 8 bases, J lost 1 base, and 11 bases lay in between. The CDR3 totals 13 residues. The germline V gene has CDR1 SGHTA and CDR2 FQGNSA. The CDR3 region is CASSAPGNTEAFF. CDR3 nucleotide sequence: TGTGCCAGCTCGGCCCCGGGGAACACTGAAGCTTTCTTT.

This chain joins TRBV6-6 and TRBJ2-5; TRBD2 aligns across 9 bases. The J call may not be correct, given that the DNA end is closer to TRBJ2-7. This CDR3 has 15 residues. Per the germline V gene, CDR1 is MNHNY and CDR2 is SVGAGI (reference sequence). CDR3 region: CASRTAGGSSYEQYF. DNA for the CDR3: TGTGCCAGCAGGACTGCGGGGGGGAGCTCCTACGAGCAGTACTTC.

For the CDR3, the DNA is TGTGCCAGCAGCTTATATCCGGGAGTCGACTACGAGCAGTACTTC. Translated: CASSLYPGVDYEQYF. V usage is TRBV7-2 and J usage is TRBJ2-7; TRBD2 might be the D (6 bases). Germline values: CDR1 SGHTA, CDR2 FQGNSA. The CDR3 loop spans 15 amino acids. The V gene lost 2 bases and the J gene lost 3 bases, with 14 bases spanning the gap.

J is TRBJ2-2 and V is TRBV5-1, with a possible D match to TRBD2 (6 bases). V gave up 6 bases and J gave up 3 bases, with 12 bases separating them. The CDR3 is 14 residues long. Per the germline V gene, CDR1 is SGHRS and CDR2 is YFSETQ. CDR3 DNA sequence: TGCGCCAGCAACGGGCGGGGAGACACCGGGGAGCTGTTTTTT. This sequence encodes CASNGRGDTGELFF.

The rearrangement uses TRBV27 and TRBJ1-1; a weak D match, TRBD1 (5 bases). This CDR3 comprises 15 residues. V gave up 4 bases and J gave up 1 base, with 13 bases separating them. Germline values: CDR1 MNHEY, CDR2 SMNVEV (reference sequence). The CDR3 reads CASSWDGPTNTEAFF. Written as DNA, the CDR3 is TGTGCCAGCAGTTGGGACGGACCGACGAACACTGAAGCTTTCTTT.

V and J are TRBV7-6 and TRBJ1-5; TRBD1 matches at 9 bases. CDR3 length: 17 amino acids. Per germline, CDR1 SGHVS and CDR2 FNYEAQ. J gave up 4 bases and V 5 bases, and 12 bases lay outside the gene matches. CDR3 residues: CASSRFGIGTGNQPQHF. Written as DNA, the CDR3 is TGTGCCAGCAGCCGTTTTGGAATTGGGACAGGGAATCAGCCCCAGCATTTT.

The V and J genes are TRBV2 and TRBJ2-5, with 8 bases matching TRBD1. The ends lost 7 bases at V and 5 bases at J; junction bases unmatched: 3. Germline V CDR1 and CDR2: SNHLY, FYNNEI. The CDR3 has 12 amino acids. The CDR3 sequence: CASNRGMETQYF. In DNA form, the CDR3 reads TGTGCCAGCAACAGGGGGATGGAGACCCAGTACTTC.

CDR3: CASSYYHATDTQYF. As DNA, the CDR3 is TGTGCCAGCAGCTACTACCACGCGACAGATACGCAGTATTTT. The chain joins TRBV7-9 to TRBJ2-3; D call uncertain. The germline V gene has CDR1 SEHNR and CDR2 FQNEAQ (reference sequence). Trimming took 4 bases from V and 3 from J, leaving 11 bases between them. This CDR3 is built from 14 residues.

The chain combines TRBV7-3 with TRBJ1-1, with D unclear. CDR1 is SGHTA and CDR2 is FQGTGA in the germline V gene. This CDR3 is 13 amino acids long. Trimming shortened V by 4 bases and J by 5 bases, and 11 bases separated the two germline ends. The CDR3 sequence is CASSWEVETEAFF. The CDR3 bases are TGTGCCAGCAGCTGGGAGGTGGAGACTGAAGCTTTCTTT.

The chain combines TRBV5-4 with TRBJ2-5; D is unclear. Trimming shortened V by 3 bases and J by 3 bases, and 18 bases separated the two germline ends. Germline CDR1 SGHNT, CDR2 YYREEE (reference sequence). The CDR3 is 16 amino acids. The CDR3 protein is CASSSRRSGIEETQYF. Written as DNA, the CDR3 is TGTGCCAGCAGCTCACGTCGGTCAGGCATCGAAGAGACCCAGTACTTC.

The rearrangement links TRBV10-3 to TRBJ1-1; TRBD1 might be the D (6 bases). The CDR3 is made up of 13 amino acids. Germline V gene data show CDR1 as ENHRY and CDR2 as SYGVKD. V was clipped by 3 bases and J by 3 bases, with 8 bases between them. CDR3 amino acids: CAISERGDTEAFF. Here the CDR3 DNA reads TGTGCCATCAGTGAAAGGGGGGACACTGAAGCTTTCTTT.

The chain combines TRBV30 with TRBJ2-7; 7 nucleotides align to TRBD1. This CDR3 is built from 14 residues. V shed 3 bases, J shed 0 bases, and the junction held 5 bases outside the gene matches. CDR1 is GTSNPN, CDR2 SVGIG, per germline (reference sequence). This chain's CDR3 is CAWSDRASSYEQYF. CDR3 DNA sequence: TGTGCCTGGAGCGACAGGGCCTCCTCCTACGAGCAGTACTTC.

This CDR3 reads CAWSADRGDTDTQYF. CDR3 coding DNA: TGTGCCTGGAGTGCGGACAGGGGAGACACAGATACGCAGTATTTT. V is TRBV30 and J is TRBJ2-3; 9 positions agree with TRBD1. With V trimmed by 1 base and J by 2 bases, 4 bases remained unmatched. Germline CDR1 and CDR2: GTSNPN and SVGIG (reference sequence). CDR3 length: 15 amino acids.

This chain joins TRBV7-9 and TRBJ1-5; D is perhaps TRBD1 (6 bases). V gave up 6 bases and J gave up 2 bases, with 8 bases separating them. Germline values: CDR1 SEHNR, CDR2 FQNEAQ (reference sequence). The length of the CDR3 is 13 residues. The DNA of the CDR3 is TGTGCCAGCAGGGACAGTGGCAATCAGCCCCAGCATTTT. This gives the protein CASRDSGNQPQHF.